The T cell receptor beta chain under discussion was sequenced for a study of human T cells and chemical hapten exposure listed by TCRdb under 2021. For the study in its entirety: The libraries were sequenced as a pool, and the TCR yield per sample differed mostly because of small variations in library volumes within the pool. The study tracked peripheral blood TCR repertoire changes in vivo during primary and secondary sensitization to the hapten diphenylcyclopropenone (DPC) in alopecia patients. Overall results and qualifications from the work: No change with DPC sensitization was found in the number of TCRs above 1 in 1000 frequency, and no evidence of global repertoire structure alterations was found. After repeated subsampling, the strength of the expansion versus patch-test correlation and the threshold at which it became significant changed.

For this chain, trimming is 1 base at the V end and 2 bases at the J end, and the number of junction bases without a gene match is 8. The germline V gene encodes CDR1 SGHTA and CDR2 FQGNSA. The CDR3 spans 16 residues, from the cysteine through the phenylalanine. Of all the DNA, just the CDR3 is kept, 48 bases in frame from base 1. During library preparation, unique molecular identifiers were attached to individual cDNA molecules so that TCRs could be counted in a quantitative, reproducible way. For every blood RNA sample, sequencing covered both the TCR alpha and TCR beta chains. The study's own analysis went as follows. A median of roughly 98,000 TCRs per sample was observed, with a range of about 20,000 to 690,600. The Decombinator software suite was used to annotate V, J and CDR3 in the TCR reads. For PS versus PT1 abundance plots, all samples were subsampled to the same number of TCRs (28,000). Expanded TCRs were defined as absent before sensitization and observed at least eight times at the 2-week time point. Using fastp trimming at Q25 and MiXCR clonotype assembly, TCRdb reanalyzed the public sequencing data and kept in-frame beta chains. Each CDR3 protein appears once, grouped with its most common genes and DNA. TCRdb, not the authors, supplied the V and J calls. The sample profile shows roughly 120,000 distinct CDR3 sequences; 6.5% to 10% of them were found once. The top ten hold about 1.4% of the sample.

On this clonotype itself: The antigen it binds to is not known. One base away there is no much larger clone; base qualities are not given.

Total RNA was isolated from unfractionated whole blood collected in Tempus Blood RNA tubes. Five or six healthy volunteers served as TCR sequencing controls and were bled at day 0, 2 weeks and 6 weeks. This chain is built from TRBV7-2 and TRBJ2-7; 7 bases in the junction line up with TRBD1. The source material was whole blood. The TCR comes from a human donor in good health. Some clones in this sample may be carry-over from other donors' samples. Donor details come from another sample of the same person, matched by shared clones. The nucleotide sequence reads TGTGCCAGCAGCTTAGGGGCTAGAGGGGGCCCCTACGAGCAGTACTTC. This yields the protein CASSLGARGGPYEQYF.